This TCR beta chain was captured by sequencing in a study of neurological immune-mediated disorders (dated by TCRdb to 2018 to 2020). A note on the overall study: Of the roughly 34 multiple sclerosis patients, around 30 had relapsing-remitting MS and 3 had secondary progressive MS. Longitudinal HAM/TSP and healthy donors had 3 time-points each (roughly 3-40 month intervals). Of the 68 subjects in the cohort, about 14 were HAM/TSP patients, some 34 were multiple sclerosis patients, and some 20 were healthy controls. Using UMI-based sequencing, the study compared peripheral blood TCR-beta repertoires from patients with HTLV-I-associated myelopathy (HAM/TSP), patients with multiple sclerosis, and healthy controls. Longitudinal samples, technical triplicates and paired sorted CD4+ and CD8+ T-cell subsets, alongside PBMC samples, were included among the roughly 110 TCR-beta libraries.

On the study overall, not on this receptor specifically: No association of the MS cluster with clinical or MRI features was observed, and the need for larger cohorts was stated by the authors. Across subjects, expanded clones never shared an identical CDR3 amino acid sequence, which suggests that the TCR-beta repertoires in every group were private. TCR clonal expansion was greatest in HAM/TSP patients and smallest in MS patients, who ranked below even healthy controls. In a phylogenetic analysis, the repertoires of 18 out of 34 MS patients fell into a single cluster of related CDR3 sequences, pointing to a possible signature at the repertoire level.

V is pared back by 0 bases and J by 0 bases, with 7 bases lying between the germline termini. The CDR3 contains 15 residues, cysteine and phenylalanine counted. Only the CDR3 part of the read is kept: 45 bases, read in frame from the first base. The CDR1 and CDR2 encoded by the germline V gene are MNHEY and SVGAGI. This clonotype was observed at least ten times. Its antigen remains unidentified. No much larger clonotype is one base removed from it; base qualities were not supplied. In light of the paper, this sample's time point label describes: longitudinal time-point 3. Unsorted PBMC libraries were generated from 2 million PBMCs stored in RNAlater at -80 °C until RNA extraction. Multiple sclerosis patients were enrolled in a US clinical protocol under which disease progression was evaluated by magnetic resonance imaging. Peripheral blood was subjected to Ficoll-Hypaque density gradient centrifugation to isolate PBMCs, which were then cryopreserved in liquid nitrogen.

cDNA was synthesized by template-switch 5'RACE using a primer with a 10-nucleotide random unique molecular identifier that tagged each TCR transcript. Each sequencing run produced over 160 million TCR-beta sequences covering 15-18 subjects. Total RNA was extracted with the RNeasy kit. The KAPA Real-time Library Amplification kit was used to amplify TCR-beta VDJ regions with primers targeting the TCR constant region and the 5'RACE anchor. A first PCR added sample indexes and Illumina adaptors, after which a second PCR increased the library yield. After Ampure bead purification, the TCR product of roughly 650 bp was size-selected on a 2% E-gel SizeSelection system. Before pooling, libraries had their quality checked on a Bioanalyzer, their concentration measured with Qubit, and their quantity determined with the Kapa Library Quantification kit. An Illumina HiSeq 2500 sequenced the libraries paired-end 2 x 150 bp. To increase sequence diversity, 25-30% phiX was spiked into each library pool. For the original study's pipeline: Quality-filtered reads were processed with the UMI-based MiGEC pipeline, and over 90% of raw TCR sequences were removed by the MiGEC pipeline during error correction. IMGT germline references were used for alignment of VDJ genes, and clonotypes were defined by a unique CDR3 amino acid sequence together with V-J genes. VDJtools evaluated clonal expansion, Shannon diversity and CDR3 relatedness (CalcPairwiseDistances, ClusterSamples); CLCbio workbench built phylogenetic trees. Clones with at least 8 unique UMIs were defined as expanded, with this threshold being based on coefficient-of-variation modelling across technical triplicates. TCRdb itself trimmed the public reads at Q25 with fastp, ran MiXCR and retained productive beta chains. Each CDR3 protein appears once, grouped with its most common genes and DNA. TCRdb, not the authors, supplied the V and J calls. This sample has about 80,000 distinct CDR3 sequences in its table, and about 4% of those were observed once. The ten largest clones capture less than 7.5% of the sample.

The sequence joins TRBV6-5 to TRBJ2-3; the D gene lacks a confident call. Sequenced input: PBMCs. This clonotype was sampled from an older woman with multiple sclerosis. The nucleotide sequence is TGTGCCAGCAGTTACTCGGTGTTGAGCACAGATACGCAGTATTTT. Translated, this gives CASSYSVLSTDTQYF.